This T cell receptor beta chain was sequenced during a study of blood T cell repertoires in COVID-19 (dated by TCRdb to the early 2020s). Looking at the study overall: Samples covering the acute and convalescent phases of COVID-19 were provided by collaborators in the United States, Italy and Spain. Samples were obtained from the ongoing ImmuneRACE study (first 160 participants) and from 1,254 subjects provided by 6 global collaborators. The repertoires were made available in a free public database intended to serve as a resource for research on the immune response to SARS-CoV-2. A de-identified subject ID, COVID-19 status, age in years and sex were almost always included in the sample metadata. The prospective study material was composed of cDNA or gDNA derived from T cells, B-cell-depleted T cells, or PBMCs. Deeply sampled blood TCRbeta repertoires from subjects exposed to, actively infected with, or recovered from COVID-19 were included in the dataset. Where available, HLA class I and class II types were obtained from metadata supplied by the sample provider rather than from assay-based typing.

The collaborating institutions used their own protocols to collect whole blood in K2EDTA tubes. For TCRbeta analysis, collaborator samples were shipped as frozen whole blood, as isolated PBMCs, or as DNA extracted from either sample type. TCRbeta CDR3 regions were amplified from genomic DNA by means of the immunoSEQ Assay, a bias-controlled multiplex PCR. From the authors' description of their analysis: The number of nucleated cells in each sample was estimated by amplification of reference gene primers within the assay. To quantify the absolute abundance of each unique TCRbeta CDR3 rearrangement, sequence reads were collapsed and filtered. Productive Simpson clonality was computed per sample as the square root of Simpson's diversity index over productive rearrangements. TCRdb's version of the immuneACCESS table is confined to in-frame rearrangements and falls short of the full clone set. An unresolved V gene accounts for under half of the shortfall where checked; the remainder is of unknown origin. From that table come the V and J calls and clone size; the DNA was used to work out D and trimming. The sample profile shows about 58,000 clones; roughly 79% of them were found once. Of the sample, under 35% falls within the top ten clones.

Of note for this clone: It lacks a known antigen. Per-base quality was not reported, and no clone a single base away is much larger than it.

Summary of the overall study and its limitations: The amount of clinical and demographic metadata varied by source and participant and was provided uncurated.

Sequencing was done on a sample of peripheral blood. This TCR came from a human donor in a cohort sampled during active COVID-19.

The CDR3 loop reads CASSPAAGGQPQHF. Read as DNA, the sequence is TGTGCCAGCTCACCTGCGGCGGGGGGGCAGCCCCAGCATTTT. The receptor chain draws on TRBV18 and TRBJ1-5, with TRBD1 perhaps the D gene, on 5 matching bases. The CDR3 spans 14 residues, from the cysteine through the phenylalanine. The retained sequence is limited to the CDR3, 42 bases, with the frame set at the first base. CDR1 and CDR2 are read off the germline V gene as KGHSH and LQKENI. The junction carries 13 bases between V and J, which are trimmed by 3 bases and 7 bases respectively.